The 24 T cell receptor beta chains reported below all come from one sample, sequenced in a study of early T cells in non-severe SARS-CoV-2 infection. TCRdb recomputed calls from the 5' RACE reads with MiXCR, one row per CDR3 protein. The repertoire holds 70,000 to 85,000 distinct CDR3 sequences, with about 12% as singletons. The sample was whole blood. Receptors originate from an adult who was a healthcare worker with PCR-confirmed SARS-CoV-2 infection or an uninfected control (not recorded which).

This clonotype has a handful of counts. CDR3 sequence reads: CASSSSGTPEGTQYF. CDR3 in DNA: TGTGCCAGCAGCTCCTCCGGGACTCCAGAAGGGACCCAGTACTTC. The J gene is TRBJ2-5, the V gene TRBV7-2; the D gene is possibly TRBD2 (6 bases). Germline values: CDR1 SGHTA, CDR2 FQGNSA. This CDR3 comprises 15 residues. The V and J ends lost 4 bases and 7 bases respectively, with 19 bases between them. The entire variable domain, with the rest obtained from reference TRBV7-2 and TRBJ2-5, is as follows: GAGVSQSPSNKVTEKGKDVELRCDPISGHTALYWYRQSLGQGLEFLIYFQGNSAPDKSGLPSDRFSAERTGGSVSTLTIQRTQQEDSAVYLCASSSSGTPEGTQYFGPGTRLLVL.

DNA of the CDR3: TGCGCCAGCAGCGAAAGAGAGCTAGGGAGAACAGATACGCAGTATTTT. Protein sequence: CASSERELGRTDTQYF. The chain has TRBV5-1 and TRBJ2-3; D might be TRBD2 (5 bases). The CDR3 covers 16 residues. In germline, CDR1 is SGHRS, CDR2 YFSETQ. Trimming shortened V by 4 bases and J by 3 bases, and 18 bases separated the two germline ends.

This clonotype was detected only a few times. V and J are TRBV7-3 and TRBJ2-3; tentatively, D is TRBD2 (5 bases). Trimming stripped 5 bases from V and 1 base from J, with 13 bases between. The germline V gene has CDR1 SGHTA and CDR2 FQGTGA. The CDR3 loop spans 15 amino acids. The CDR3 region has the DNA TGTGCCAGCAGCCCCCGGGGTAGCGGCACAGATACGCAGTATTTT. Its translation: CASSPRGSGTDTQYF. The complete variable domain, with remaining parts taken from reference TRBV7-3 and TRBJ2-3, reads GAGVSQTPSNKVTEKGKYVELRCDPISGHTALYWYRQSLGQGPEFLIYFQGTGAADDSGLPNDRFFAVRPEGSVSTLKIQRTERGDSAVYLCASSPRGSGTDTQYFGPGTRLTVL.

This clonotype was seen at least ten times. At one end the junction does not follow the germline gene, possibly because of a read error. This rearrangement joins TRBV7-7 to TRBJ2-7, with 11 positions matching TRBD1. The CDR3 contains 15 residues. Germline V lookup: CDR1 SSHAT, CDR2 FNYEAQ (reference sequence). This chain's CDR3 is CASSRWAGQGDEQYF. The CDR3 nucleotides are TGTGCTAGCAGCCGGTGGGCGGGACAGGGGGACGAGCAGTACTTC.

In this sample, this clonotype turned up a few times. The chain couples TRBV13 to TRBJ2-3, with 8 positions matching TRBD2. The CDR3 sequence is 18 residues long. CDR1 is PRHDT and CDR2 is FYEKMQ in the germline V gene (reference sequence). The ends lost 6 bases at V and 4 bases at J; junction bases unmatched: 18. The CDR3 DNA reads TGTGCCAGCAGGGAAGCGGGAGATCTCTTTTCATCGGCAGATACGCAGTATTTT. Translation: CASREAGDLFSSADTQYF.

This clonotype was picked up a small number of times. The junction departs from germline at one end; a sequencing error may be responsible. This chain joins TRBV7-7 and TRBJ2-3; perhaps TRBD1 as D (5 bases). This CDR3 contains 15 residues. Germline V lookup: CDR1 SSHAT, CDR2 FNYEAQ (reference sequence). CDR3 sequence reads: CASSLGAQATDTQYF. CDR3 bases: TGTGCTAGCAGCTTAGGTGCACAGGCGACAGATACGCAGTATTTT.

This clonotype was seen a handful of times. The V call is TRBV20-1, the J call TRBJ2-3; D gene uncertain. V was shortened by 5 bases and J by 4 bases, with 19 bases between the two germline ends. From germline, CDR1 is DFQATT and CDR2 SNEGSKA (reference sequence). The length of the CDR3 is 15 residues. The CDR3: CSAEERRSWADTQYF. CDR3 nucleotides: TGCAGTGCTGAAGAACGGCGGTCTTGGGCAGATACGCAGTATTTT.

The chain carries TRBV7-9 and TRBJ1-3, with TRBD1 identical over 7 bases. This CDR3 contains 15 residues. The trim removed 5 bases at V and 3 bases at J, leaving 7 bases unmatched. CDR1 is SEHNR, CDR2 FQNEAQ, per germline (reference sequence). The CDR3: CASSLTGTVGNTIYF. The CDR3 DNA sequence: TGTGCCAGCAGCCTAACAGGGACAGTTGGAAACACCATATATTTT.

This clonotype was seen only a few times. This CDR3 is CASRKDGSPQHF. In DNA form, the CDR3 reads TGTGCCAGCAGAAAGGACGGCTCGCCCCAGCATTTT. V and J are TRBV2 and TRBJ1-5; D not certain. Trimming removed 6 bases from V and 9 bases from J, with 12 bases in between. In germline, CDR1 is SNHLY, CDR2 FYNNEI. The CDR3 extends over 12 amino acids.

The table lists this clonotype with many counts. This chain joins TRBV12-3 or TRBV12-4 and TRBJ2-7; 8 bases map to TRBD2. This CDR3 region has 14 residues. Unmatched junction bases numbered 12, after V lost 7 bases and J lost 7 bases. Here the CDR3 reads CASTRGGSVLEQYF. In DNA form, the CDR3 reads TGTGCCAGCACCCGGGGGGGGAGCGTCCTGGAGCAGTACTTC.

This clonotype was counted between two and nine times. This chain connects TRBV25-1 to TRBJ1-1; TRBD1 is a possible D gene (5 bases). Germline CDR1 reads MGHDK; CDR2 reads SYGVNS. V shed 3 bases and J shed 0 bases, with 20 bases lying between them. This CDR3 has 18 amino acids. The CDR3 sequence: CASSERWGGIGLNTEAFF. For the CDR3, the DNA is TGTGCCAGCAGTGAGCGATGGGGGGGAATTGGGTTGAACACTGAAGCTTTCTTT. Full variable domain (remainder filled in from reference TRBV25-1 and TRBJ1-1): EADIYQTPRYLVIGTGKKITLECSQTMGHDKMYWYQQDPGMELHLIHYSYGVNSTEKGDLSSESTVSRIRTEHFPLTLESARPSHTSQYLCASSERWGGIGLNTEAFFGQGTRLTVV.

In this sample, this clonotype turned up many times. The CDR3 nucleotides read TGTGCCACCAGTGAATCACCGGGGGTGACCCTCAATGAGCAGTTCTTC. As protein: CATSESPGVTLNEQFF. V is TRBV24-1 and J is TRBJ2-1, with TRBD2 as a possible D gene (6 bases). Trimming shortened V by 4 bases and J by 6 bases, and 18 bases separated the two germline ends. CDR1 is KGHDR and CDR2 is SFDVKD in the germline V gene. This CDR3 has 16 amino acids.

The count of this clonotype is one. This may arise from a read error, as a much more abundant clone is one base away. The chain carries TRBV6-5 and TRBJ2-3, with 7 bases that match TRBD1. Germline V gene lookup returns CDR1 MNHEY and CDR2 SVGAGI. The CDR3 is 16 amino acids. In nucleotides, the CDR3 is TGTGCCAGCAGTTCCCCTTCGGACCTAGGGACAGATACGAAGTATTTT. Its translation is CASSSPSDLGTDTKYF.

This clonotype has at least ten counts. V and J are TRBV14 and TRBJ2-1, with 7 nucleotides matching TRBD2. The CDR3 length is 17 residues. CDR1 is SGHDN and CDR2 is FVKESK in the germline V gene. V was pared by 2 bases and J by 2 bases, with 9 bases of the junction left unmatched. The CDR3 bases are TGTGCCAGCAGCCAAAGATTTGGGACTAACCCCTACAATGAGCAGTTCTTC. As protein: CASSQRFGTNPYNEQFF.

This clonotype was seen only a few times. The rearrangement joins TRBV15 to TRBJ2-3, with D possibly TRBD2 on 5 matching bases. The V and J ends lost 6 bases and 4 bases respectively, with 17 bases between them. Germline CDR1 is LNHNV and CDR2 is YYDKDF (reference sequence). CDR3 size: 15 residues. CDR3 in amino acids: CATSLRRAQADTQYF. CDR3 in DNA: TGTGCCACCAGTTTGAGGCGGGCCCAGGCAGATACGCAGTATTTT.

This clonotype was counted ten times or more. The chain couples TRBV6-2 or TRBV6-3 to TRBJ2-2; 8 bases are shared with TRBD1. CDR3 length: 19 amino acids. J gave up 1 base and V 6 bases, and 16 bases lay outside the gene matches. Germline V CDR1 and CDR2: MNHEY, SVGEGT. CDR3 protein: CASRETGQVFIKNTGELFF. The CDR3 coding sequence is TGTGCCAGCAGAGAAACGGGACAGGTTTTCATCAAGAACACCGGGGAGCTGTTTTTT.

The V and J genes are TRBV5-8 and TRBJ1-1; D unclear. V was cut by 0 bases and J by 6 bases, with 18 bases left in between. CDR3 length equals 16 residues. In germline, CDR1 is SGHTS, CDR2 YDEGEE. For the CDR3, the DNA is TGTGCCAGCAGCTTGGAGGTAGGGCTGGTCACCGCTGAAGCTTTCTTT. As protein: CASSLEVGLVTAEAFF.

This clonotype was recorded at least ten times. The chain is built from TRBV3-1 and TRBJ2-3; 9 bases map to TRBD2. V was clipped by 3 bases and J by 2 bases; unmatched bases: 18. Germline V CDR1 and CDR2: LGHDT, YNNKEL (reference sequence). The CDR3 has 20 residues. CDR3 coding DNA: TGTGCCAGCAGCCAGGTTGCACTAGCGGGCCCTGGGGATTCCACAGATACGCAGTATTTT. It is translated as CASSQVALAGPGDSTDTQYF.

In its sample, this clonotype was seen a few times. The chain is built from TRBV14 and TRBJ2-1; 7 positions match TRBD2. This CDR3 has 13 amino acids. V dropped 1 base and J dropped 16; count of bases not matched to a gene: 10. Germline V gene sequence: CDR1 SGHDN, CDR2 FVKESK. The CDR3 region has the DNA TGTGCCAGCAGCCAAGTAGGACTAGACGCTTACTTCTTC. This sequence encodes CASSQVGLDAYFF. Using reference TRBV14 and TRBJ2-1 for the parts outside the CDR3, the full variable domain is EAGVTQFPSHSVIEKGQTVTLRCDPISGHDNLYWYRRVMGKEIKFLLHFVKESKQDESGMPNNRFLAERTGGTYSTLKVQPAELEDSGVYFCASSQVGLDAYFFGPGTRLTVL.

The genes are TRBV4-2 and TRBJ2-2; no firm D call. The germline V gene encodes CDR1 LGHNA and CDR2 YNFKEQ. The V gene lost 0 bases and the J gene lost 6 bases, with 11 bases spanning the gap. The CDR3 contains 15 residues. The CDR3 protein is CASSQDGGESGELFF. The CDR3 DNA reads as TGTGCCAGCAGCCAAGATGGTGGGGAATCCGGGGAGCTGTTTTTT.

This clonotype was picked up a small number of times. CDR3 sequence: CASSTGGRSYEQYF. For the CDR3, the DNA is TGTGCCAGCAGTACAGGTGGCAGATCCTACGAGCAGTACTTC. The chain combines TRBV25-1 with TRBJ2-7; possible D gene TRBD1, 5 bases. The CDR3 covers 14 residues. Trimming took off 5 bases at V and 1 base at J, with 12 bases between the two ends. Germline CDR1 MGHDK, CDR2 SYGVNS.

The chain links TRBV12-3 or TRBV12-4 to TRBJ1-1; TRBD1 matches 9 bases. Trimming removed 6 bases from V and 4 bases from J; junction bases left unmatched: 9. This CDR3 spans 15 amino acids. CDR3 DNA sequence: TGTGCCAGCAGCCCCCACAGGGGGCGGGGCACTGAAGCTTTCTTT. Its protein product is CASSPHRGRGTEAFF.

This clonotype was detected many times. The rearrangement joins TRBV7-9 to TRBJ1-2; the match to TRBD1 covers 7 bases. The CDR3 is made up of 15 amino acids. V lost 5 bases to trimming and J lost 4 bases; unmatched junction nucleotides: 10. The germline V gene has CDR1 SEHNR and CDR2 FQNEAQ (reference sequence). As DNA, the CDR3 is TGTGCCAGCAGCCTTCATTCAGGGGGAACCTATGGCTACACCTTC. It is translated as CASSLHSGGTYGYTF.

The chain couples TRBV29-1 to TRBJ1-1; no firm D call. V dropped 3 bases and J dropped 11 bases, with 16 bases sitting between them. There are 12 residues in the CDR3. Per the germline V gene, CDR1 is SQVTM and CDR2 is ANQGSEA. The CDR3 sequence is CSVEGPGTTAFF. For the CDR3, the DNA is TGCAGCGTTGAGGGCCCGGGTACAACGGCTTTCTTT.